This T cell receptor beta chain was profiled in a study of T cells in Graves' hyperthyroidism and ophthalmopathy. RNA transcripts were the template for amplifying TCR beta CDR3 regions. A first-round RT-PCR of the TCR CDR3 used the HTBI primer set. From the multiplex PCR reads, TCRdb called clonotypes with MiXCR, one entry per CDR3 protein. The sample yields approximately 500,000 distinct CDR3 sequences, around 42% seen once. This clonotype was seen at least ten times. Germline-derived CDR1 and CDR2 are MNHEY and SMNVEV (reference sequence). V was clipped by 2 bases and J by 7 bases, with 9 bases between them. The CDR3 totals 14 residues.

The gene calls are TRBV27 and TRBJ1-6, with D tentatively TRBD1 (5 bases). The TCR originated in a woman younger than 35 with Graves' hyperthyroidism. Sequences were obtained from peripheral blood or thyroid tissue (not recorded which). DNA for the CDR3: TGTGCCAGCAGTTTACTCGGGACCAATTCACCCCTCCACTTT. As protein: CASSLLGTNSPLHF.